This T cell receptor (beta chain) was identified during a study of PD-1 blockade in classical Hodgkin lymphoma. Study-wide findings and caveats: Why the repertoires differ is still unclear, perhaps disease activity or prior therapy. The study reported lower baseline TCR diversity in newly diagnosed patients than in healthy donors.

Germline lookup yields CDR1 LGHNT and CDR2 FRNRAP. Unmatched junction bases numbered 12, after V lost 1 base and J lost 6 bases. CDR3 length equals 20 residues. Method: immunoSEQ multiplex PCR; TCRdb's copy keeps in-frame clones and lacks some. The data contain fewer than 90,000 clones, about 93% of them singletons. Time point given: newly diagnosed, previously untreated cHL patient sample. About this clone: Its target is unknown.

Sequences were obtained from peripheral blood mononuclear cells (PBMCs). This sequence originates from a human donor with classical Hodgkin lymphoma. This sequence joins TRBV12-5 and TRBJ2-1; 16 bases fit TRBD2. CDR3 amino acids: CASGLGGPGLAGGPGNEQFF. The CDR3 DNA follows: TGTGCTAGTGGTTTGGGGGGACCGGGACTAGCGGGAGGGCCGGGCAATGAGCAGTTCTTC.